This is a list of T cell receptor beta chains from one sample in a study of shared clonotypes between healthy human individuals. Assay: immunoSEQ multiplex PCR; the TCRdb copy retains only in-frame clones and omits some. The profile covers hundreds of thousands of clones, with around 95% appearing a single time and over 0.09% taken by the ten largest. Sample: naive CD8+ T cells sorted from blood. These receptors came from a woman aged 25 to 39 in good health. CDR3s include the opening cysteine and the closing phenylalanine or tryptophan. D genes are given only for firm matches. Clone size appears in some rows only: once, few, many, or a class for an expanded clone.

d_call	v_call	cdr3_length	clone_size	j_call	cdr3_aa	cdr3_nt
NA	TRBV13	13	NA	TRBJ2-5	CASSLVTEETQYF	TGTGCCAGCAGCTTAGTGACAGAAGAGACCCAGTACTTC
NA	TRBV4-1	12	NA	TRBJ2-1	CASSQESGEQFF	TGCGCCAGCAGCCAAGAGTCGGGTGAGCAGTTCTTC
TRBD2	TRBV15	19	NA	TRBJ2-7	CATSRRSDSYSGVAGEQYF	TGTGCCACCAGCAGACGGTCCGACTCCTATAGCGGGGTCGCGGGCGAGCAGTACTTC
NA	TRBV2	14	once	TRBJ2-3	CATPRSQRVDTQYF	TGTGCCACTCCTAGGTCTCAGCGCGTCGATACGCAGTATTTT
NA	TRBV28	16	NA	TRBJ1-2	CASRPKAFSFNYGYTF	TGTGCCAGCAGACCGAAGGCTTTCAGCTTTAACTATGGCTACACCTTC
NA	TRBV6-1	17	NA	TRBJ1-2	CASSEWTYREGFYGYTF	TGTGCCAGCAGTGAATGGACATACAGGGAGGGGTTCTATGGCTACACCTTC
TRBD1	TRBV2	15	NA	TRBJ2-7	CASRLKTGDLNEQYF	TGTGCCAGCAGGCTCAAGACAGGGGATTTGAACGAGCAGTACTTC
NA	TRBV13	14	NA	TRBJ2-7	CASSLFSGSDEQYF	TGTGCCAGCAGCTTGTTTAGCGGTTCGGACGAGCAGTACTTC
NA	TRBV19	15	NA	TRBJ1-5	CASSRDVALGQPQHF	TGTGCCAGTAGCCGAGACGTGGCTTTAGGTCAGCCCCAGCATTTT
TRBD1	TRBV19	15	NA	TRBJ2-2	CASSRDREGTGELFF	TGTGCCAGTAGTCGGGACAGGGAGGGCACCGGGGAGCTGTTTTTT
TRBD2	TRBV4-1	17	NA	TRBJ2-1	CASSPTLLAGDPNEQFF	TGCGCCAGCAGCCCTACCCTCCTAGCGGGAGATCCAAATGAGCAGTTCTTC
NA	TRBV18	13	NA	TRBJ1-2	CASSPIFSYGYTF	TGTGCCAGCTCACCCATCTTCTCCTATGGCTACACCTTC
TRBD1	TRBV27	13	NA	TRBJ2-7	CASSGTAIYEQYF	TGTGCCAGCAGCGGGACAGCTATCTACGAGCAGTACTTC
TRBD2	TRBV4-1	15	NA	TRBJ2-1	CASTPGTTSYNEQFF	TGCGCCAGCACGCCTGGGACTACCTCCTACAATGAGCAGTTCTTC
NA	TRBV5-1	12	NA	TRBJ1-1	CASGDVRTEAFF	TGCGCCAGCGGCGACGTGCGGACCGAAGCTTTCTTT
TRBD2	TRBV19	16	NA	TRBJ2-3	CASSSIGRGGPDTQYF	TGTGCCAGTAGTAGCATTGGACGGGGAGGGCCTGATACGCAGTATTTT
NA	TRBV27	12	NA	TRBJ2-1	CASSLGADEQFF	TGTGCCAGCAGTTTAGGGGCTGACGAGCAGTTCTTC
TRBD2	TRBV11-2	12	NA	TRBJ2-2	CASVRGSGELFF	TGTGCCAGTGTGCGGGGGTCCGGGGAGCTGTTTTTT
NA	TRBV28	16	NA	TRBJ2-7	CASSLSPRLSSYEQYF	TGTGCCAGCAGTTTATCTCCACGGCTATCCTCCTACGAGCAGTACTTC
NA	TRBV19	15	NA	TRBJ1-3	CASSISDGSGNTIYF	TGTGCCAGTAGTATAAGTGACGGCTCTGGAAACACCATATATTTT
NA	TRBV27	13	NA	TRBJ2-7	CASSLFGGYEQYF	TGTGCCAGCAGTTTATTCGGGGGCTACGAGCAGTACTTC
TRBD2	TRBV27	14	NA	TRBJ2-7	CASSLAGGPGEQYF	TGTGCCAGCAGCTTAGCGGGAGGGCCTGGGGAGCAGTACTTC
TRBD1	TRBV28	17	NA	TRBJ2-7	CASSFSFSGTGTGEQYF	TGTGCCAGCAGTTTCTCCTTCTCCGGGACAGGGACTGGCGAGCAGTACTTC
NA	TRBV6-1	16	NA	TRBJ1-5	CASSEALWGNNQPQHF	TGTGCCAGCAGTGAAGCCTTATGGGGTAACAATCAGCCCCAGCATTTT
NA	TRBV19	15	NA	TRBJ1-1	CASSISPEGDTEAFF	TGTGCCAGTAGTATCTCCCCGGAAGGGGACACTGAAGCTTTCTTT
TRBD2	TRBV10-1	16	NA	TRBJ2-7	CASSESLAGEVDEQYF	TGCGCCAGCAGTGAGTCGTTGGCGGGAGAGGTTGACGAGCAGTACTTC
NA	TRBV10-3	14	NA	TRBJ2-7	CAISEGGRGYEQYF	TGTGCCATCAGTGAAGGGGGGAGGGGGTACGAGCAGTACTTC
NA	TRBV7-9	15	once	TRBJ2-7	CASSLVPGNAYEQYF	TGTGCCAGCAGCTTAGTGCCGGGCAACGCCTACGAGCAGTACTTC
NA	TRBV9	12	NA	TRBJ2-1	CASSVVRNEQFF	TGTGCCAGCAGCGTAGTCCGAAATGAGCAGTTCTTC
TRBD1	TRBV28	15	once	TRBJ1-5	CASSLWTGGGQPQHF	TGTGCCAGCAGTTTATGGACAGGGGGAGGTCAGCCCCAGCATTTT
TRBD2	TRBV19	15	NA	TRBJ2-3	CASSALAGGLDTQYF	TGTGCCAGTAGTGCCCTAGCGGGAGGGTTAGATACGCAGTATTTT
NA	TRBV9	14	NA	TRBJ1-3	CASSSRELRNTIYF	TGTGCCAGCAGCTCCCGCGAATTGAGAAACACCATATATTTT
TRBD1	TRBV28	12	once	TRBJ1-4	CASSFQGGKLFF	TGTGCCAGCAGTTTTCAGGGGGGAAAACTGTTTTTT
TRBD1	TRBV9	15	NA	TRBJ1-2	CASSGYRGYDYGYTF	TGTGCCAGCAGCGGCTACAGGGGTTATGACTATGGCTACACCTTC
NA	TRBV6-5	14	NA	TRBJ1-1	CASSYEGLDTEAFF	TGTGCCAGCAGTTACGAGGGCCTGGACACTGAAGCTTTCTTT
TRBD2	TRBV7-7	14	NA	TRBJ2-7	CASSSGTSGSEQYF	TGTGCCAGCAGCTCCGGGACTAGTGGGAGCGAGCAGTACTTC
TRBD1	TRBV28	17	NA	TRBJ1-2	CASSLVISVQGAGGYTF	TGTGCCAGCAGTTTGGTCATCAGCGTTCAGGGGGCTGGTGGCTACACCTTC
TRBD1	TRBV4-1	16	NA	TRBJ2-7	CASSQSTGGASYEQYF	TGCGCCAGCAGCCAATCGACAGGGGGCGCAAGCTACGAGCAGTACTTC
TRBD2	TRBV19	17	NA	TRBJ2-7	CASSIDGRAFHHYEQYF	TGTGCCAGTAGTATAGACGGGAGGGCATTTCACCACTACGAGCAGTACTTC
TRBD1	TRBV4-1	16	NA	TRBJ1-3	CASSQGTGASGNTIYF	TGCGCCAGCAGCCAAGGGACAGGGGCGTCTGGAAACACCATATATTTT
NA	TRBV7-2	14	NA	TRBJ1-2	CASSPVGGGNGYTF	TGTGCCAGCAGTCCCGTAGGGGGAGGAAATGGCTACACCTTC
NA	TRBV29-1	11	NA	TRBJ2-1	CSAKTYNEQFF	TGCAGTGCCAAGACCTACAATGAGCAGTTCTTC
TRBD1	TRBV29-1	12	NA	TRBJ1-2	CSVQGTNYGYTF	TGCAGCGTACAGGGGACTAACTATGGCTACACCTTC
TRBD1	TRBV6-1	16	NA	TRBJ1-2	CASSELTGVVIYGYTF	TGTGCCAGCAGTGAATTGACAGGGGTTGTCATCTATGGCTACACCTTC
NA	TRBV19	11	NA	TRBJ2-5	CASKSGETQYF	TGTGCCAGTAAAAGTGGAGAGACCCAGTACTTC
NA	TRBV13	14	NA	TRBJ2-3	CASSLEGPADTQYF	TGTGCCAGCAGCTTGGAGGGCCCGGCTGATACGCAGTATTTT
TRBD1	TRBV9	14	NA	TRBJ2-7	CASSPGQGAWEQYF	TGTGCCAGCAGCCCCGGACAGGGGGCGTGGGAGCAGTACTTC
TRBD1	TRBV2	14	NA	TRBJ2-7	CASIPDRGRSEQYF	TGTGCCAGCATACCGGACAGGGGGCGCTCCGAGCAGTACTTC
NA	TRBV28	15	NA	TRBJ1-1	CASSTFGRQNTEAFF	TGTGCCAGCAGTACCTTTGGGCGGCAGAACACTGAAGCTTTCTTT
NA	TRBV2	14	NA	TRBJ1-2	CASSEAIGNYGYTF	TGTGCCAGCAGTGAAGCAATTGGGAACTATGGCTACACCTTC
NA	TRBV27	12	NA	TRBJ2-7	CASSLQGGAQYF	TGTGCCAGCAGTCTACAGGGTGGGGCGCAGTACTTC
TRBD2	TRBV28	14	once	TRBJ2-2	CAIGTSFDNGELFF	TGTGCCATCGGGACTAGCTTCGACAACGGGGAGCTGTTTTTT
NA	TRBV19	10	NA	TRBJ2-6	CATGERRRSF	TGTGCCACAGGAGAGAGGAGGCGGTCTTTC
NA	TRBV30	11	NA	TRBJ2-1	CAWESGDEQFF	TGTGCCTGGGAGAGCGGCGATGAGCAGTTCTTC